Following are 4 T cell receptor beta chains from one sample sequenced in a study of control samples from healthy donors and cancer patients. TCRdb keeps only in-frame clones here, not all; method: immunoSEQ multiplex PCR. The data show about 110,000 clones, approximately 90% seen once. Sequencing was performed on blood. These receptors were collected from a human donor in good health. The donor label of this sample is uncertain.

The CDR3 region has the DNA TGTGCCATCCGGGACTTGACTTACACAGATACGCAGTATTTT. This gives the protein CAIRDLTYTDTQYF. The chain couples TRBV10-3 to TRBJ2-3; TRBD2 is a possible D gene (6 bases). Trimming removed 8 bases at V and 2 bases at J, with 14 bases between. The CDR3 is 14 residues long. CDR1 is ENHRY and CDR2 is SYGVKD in the germline V gene.

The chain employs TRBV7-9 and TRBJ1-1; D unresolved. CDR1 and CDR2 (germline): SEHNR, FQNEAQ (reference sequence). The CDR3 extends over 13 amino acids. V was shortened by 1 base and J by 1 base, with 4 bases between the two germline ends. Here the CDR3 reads CASSLVGNTEAFF. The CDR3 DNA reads TGTGCCAGCAGCTTAGTAGGGAACACTGAAGCTTTCTTT.

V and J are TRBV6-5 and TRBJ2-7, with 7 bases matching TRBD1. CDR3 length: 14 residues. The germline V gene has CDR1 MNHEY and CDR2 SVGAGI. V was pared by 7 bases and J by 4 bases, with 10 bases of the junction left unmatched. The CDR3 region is CASTRDSSGYEQYF. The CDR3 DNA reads TGTGCCAGCACCCGGGACAGCTCAGGTTACGAGCAGTACTTC.

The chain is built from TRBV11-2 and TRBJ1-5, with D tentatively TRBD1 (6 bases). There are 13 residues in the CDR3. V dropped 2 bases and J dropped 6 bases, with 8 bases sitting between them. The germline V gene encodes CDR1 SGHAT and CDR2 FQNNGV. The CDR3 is CASSLTRGQPQHF. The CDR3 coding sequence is TGTGCCAGCAGCTTAACCAGGGGTCAGCCCCAGCATTTT.